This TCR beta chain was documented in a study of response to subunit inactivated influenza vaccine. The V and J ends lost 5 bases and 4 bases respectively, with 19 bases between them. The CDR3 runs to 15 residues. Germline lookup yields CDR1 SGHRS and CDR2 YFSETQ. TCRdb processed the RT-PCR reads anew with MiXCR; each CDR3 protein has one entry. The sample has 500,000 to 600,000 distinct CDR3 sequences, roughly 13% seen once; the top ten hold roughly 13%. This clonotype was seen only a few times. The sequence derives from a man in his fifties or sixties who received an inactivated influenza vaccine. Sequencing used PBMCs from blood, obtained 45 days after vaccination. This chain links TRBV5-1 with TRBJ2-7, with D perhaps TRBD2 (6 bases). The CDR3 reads CASRKQKTGGYEQYF. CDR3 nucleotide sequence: TGCGCCAGCAGGAAACAGAAAACAGGAGGGTACGAGCAGTACTTC. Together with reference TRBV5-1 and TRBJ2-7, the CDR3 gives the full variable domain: KAGVTQTPRYLIKTRGQQVTLSCSPISGHRSVSWYQQTPGQGLQFLFEYFSETQRNKGNFPGRFSGRQFSNSRSEMNVSTLELGDSALYLCASRKQKTGGYEQYFGPGTRLTVT.